This T cell receptor beta chain was identified in a study of Graves' ophthalmopathy and Graves' hyperthyroidism. Whole-study context: Calling hyperthyroidism stable required that no ophthalmopathy show up within 18 months of follow-up.

Regarding this clonotype: Its antigen is still unknown.

Germline V gene sequence: CDR1 DFQATT, CDR2 SNEGSKA (reference sequence). The CDR3 covers 16 residues. V trimming: 0 bases; J trimming: 2 bases; junction bases outside the gene matches: 5. Amplification from RNA transcripts yielded the TCR beta CDR3 regions. Scientists carried out first-round RT-PCR using HTBI primers and then a second-round multiplex PCR. TCRdb reanalysed the multiplex PCR reads using MiXCR and keeps one entry per CDR3 protein. The repertoire consists of around 1,000,000 distinct CDR3 sequences, with about two fifths occurring once and the leading ten covering over 8.5%. Regarding the study as a whole: Sensitivity of around 88% and specificity of approximately 76% were achieved when a 13-signature model separated ophthalmopathy from stable hyperthyroidism. Ophthalmopathy progression predictions by the model showed about 75% specificity and about 70% sensitivity.

Sequenced material: peripheral blood or thyroid tissue (not recorded which). The chain links TRBV20-1 to TRBJ2-2; 8 bases map to TRBD1. This TCR was recovered from an adult man with Graves' hyperthyroidism. The CDR3: CSARDAGQGNTGELFF. The CDR3 nucleotides are TGCAGTGCTAGAGATGCCGGACAGGGAAACACCGGGGAGCTGTTTTTT.